A selection of T cell receptor beta chains follows, all from one sample in a study of OX40 agonist ivuxolimab in advanced cancers. Repertoires were generated with immunoSEQ multiplex PCR, while TCRdb's copy carries only in-frame clones and drops some. The data show around 100,000 clones, with around 93% seen just once and 0.5% to 0.65% held by the top ten. Specimen: CD4+ or CD8+ T cells sorted from blood, collected in a trial of the OX40 agonist ivuxolimab. The source of these receptors is an adult with an advanced solid tumor such as melanoma, head and neck, liver or kidney cancer. The CDR3 runs from the conserved cysteine through the conserved F or W. D genes are given only for firm matches. Clone size is stated in some rows and not others, as once, few, many or a class when expanded.

v_call	d_call	j_call	clone_size	cdr3_aa	cdr3_nt
TRBV7-7	TRBD2	TRBJ2-1	-	CASSLALAEPYNEQFF	TGTGCTAGCAGCTTAGCGCTAGCGGAGCCCTACAATGAGCAGTTCTTC
TRBV19	-	TRBJ2-1	-	CASNEQYGAYNEQFF	TGTGCCAGTAATGAACAGTATGGAGCCTACAATGAGCAGTTCTTC
TRBV7-2	TRBD2	TRBJ2-7	-	CASSPEAGVYEQYF	TGTGCCAGCAGCCCCGAAGCGGGAGTCTACGAGCAGTACTTC
TRBV28	-	TRBJ2-5	-	CASSLVWRRQETQYF	TGTGCCAGCAGTTTGGTCTGGAGGCGTCAAGAGACCCAGTACTTC
TRBV19	-	TRBJ1-1	-	CASKLTTRTNTEAFF	TGTGCCAGTAAACTCACGACAAGGACTAACACTGAAGCTTTCTTT
TRBV11-2	-	TRBJ2-7	-	CASSAAWGPYEQYF	TGTGCCAGCAGCGCAGCCTGGGGCCCCTACGAGCAGTACTTC
TRBV28	TRBD1	TRBJ2-7	-	CASHQRGTGRNYEQYF	TGTGCCAGCCACCAGAGAGGGACAGGGAGGAACTACGAGCAGTACTTC
TRBV29-1	-	TRBJ2-5	-	CSVEDKLETQYF	TGCAGCGTAGAGGACAAGTTGGAGACCCAGTACTTC
TRBV6-6	-	TRBJ1-1	-	CASSWGNTEAFF	TGTGCCAGCAGTTGGGGGAACACTGAAGCTTTCTTT
TRBV28	TRBD1	TRBJ1-5	-	CAGGGQGYQAQHF	TGTGCCGGGGGGGGACAGGGCTATCAGGCCCAGCATTTT
TRBV5-1	-	TRBJ2-4	-	CASSLRVGDKNIQYF	TGCGCCAGCAGCTTGCGCGTTGGGGACAAAAACATTCAGTACTTC
TRBV5-1	TRBD1	TRBJ1-4	-	CASSTGTVNEKLFF	TGCGCCAGCAGCACCGGGACAGTTAATGAAAAACTGTTTTTT
TRBV7-9	-	TRBJ2-3	-	CASSFGSGGSDTQYF	-
TRBV11-2	TRBD2	TRBJ2-3	-	CASSTRTSGSGTDTQYF	TGTGCCAGCAGCACCCGGACTAGCGGGTCTGGCACAGATACGCAGTATTTT
TRBV15	-	TRBJ2-7	-	CATSRDPVGFSSYEQYF	TGTGCCACCAGCAGAGATCCAGTAGGCTTTAGCTCCTACGAGCAGTACTTC
TRBV30	TRBD1	TRBJ1-1	-	CAWNRQGNTEAFF	TGTGCCTGGAATAGACAGGGGAACACTGAAGCTTTCTTT
TRBV7-2	-	TRBJ2-5	-	CASSPRRQETQYF	TGTGCCAGCAGCCCCAGGCGCCAAGAGACCCAGTACTTC
TRBV19	TRBD2	TRBJ2-7	once	CASSMGLAGTYEQYF	TGTGCCAGTAGTATGGGGCTAGCGGGAACCTACGAGCAGTACTTC
TRBV2	TRBD2	TRBJ2-7	-	CASKSGLAGALYEQYF	TGTGCCAGCAAGTCGGGACTAGCGGGAGCCCTCTACGAGCAGTACTTC
TRBV7-3	-	TRBJ2-1	few	CASSLTPTMGEKQFF	TGTGCCAGCAGCTTAACCCCTACAATGGGCGAGAAGCAGTTCTTC
TRBV18	-	TRBJ2-7	-	CASSPTTPADNF	TGTGCCAGCTCACCAACGACACCAGCCGACAACTTC
TRBV28	-	TRBJ2-7	-	CASSSIGRPPSYEQYF	TGTGCCAGCAGTTCCATCGGTAGGCCCCCCTCCTACGAGCAGTACTTC
TRBV28	TRBD2	TRBJ2-7	-	CASSTLGLAGEVTRAHEQYF	TGTGCCAGCAGTACCCTCGGGCTAGCGGGAGAGGTAACCCGGGCCCACGAGCAGTACTTC
TRBV7-3	-	TRBJ2-6	-	CASSEYSGANVLTF	TGTGCCAGCAGCGAATACTCTGGGGCCAACGTCCTGACTTTC
TRBV7-3	TRBD1	TRBJ1-5	-	CASSLTGDRNQPQHF	TGTGCCAGCAGCTTGACAGGGGACCGCAATCAGCCCCAGCATTTT
TRBV7-3	-	TRBJ2-1	-	CASSLTPGLPYEQFF	TGTGCCAGCAGCTTAACCCCGGGGCTACCCTATGAGCAGTTCTTC
TRBV7-6	-	TRBJ2-6	-	CASSLNSGANVLTF	TGTGCCAGCAGCTTAAATTCCGGGGCCAACGTCCTGACTTTC
TRBV5-4	TRBD2	TRBJ2-1	-	CASSFSGRGGNEQFF	TGTGCCAGCAGCTTTAGCGGGAGAGGTGGGAATGAGCAGTTCTTC
TRBV28	-	TRBJ2-3	-	CASRLGGGSLDTQYF	TGTGCCAGCAGACTAGGGGGCGGGAGTTTAGATACGCAGTATTTT
TRBV5-1	-	TRBJ1-4	few	CASSLGVDSNEKLFF	TGCGCCAGCAGCTTGGGAGTAGACTCTAATGAAAAACTGTTTTTT
TRBV6-5	TRBD2	TRBJ2-7	-	CASRRTSGTYEQYF	TGTGCCAGCAGACGGACTAGCGGAACCTACGAGCAGTACTTC
TRBV27	TRBD1	TRBJ2-7	-	CASSSSSGQGEFYEQYF	TGTGCCAGCAGTTCATCCTCCGGACAGGGAGAATTCTACGAGCAGTACTTC
TRBV4-1	-	TRBJ1-2	-	CASSQDLWDKRLANYGYTF	TGCGCCAGCAGCCAAGATCTATGGGACAAAAGACTGGCTAACTATGGCTACACCTTC
TRBV6-5	-	TRBJ1-1	-	CASSVRPLAAFF	TGTGCCAGCAGTGTACGCCCCCTCGCAGCTTTCTTT
TRBV29-1	TRBD1	TRBJ2-7	once	CSVRDRGVEQYF	TGCAGCGTCCGGGACAGGGGGGTCGAGCAGTACTTC
TRBV9	-	TRBJ2-3	-	CASSSGREDTQYF	TGTGCCAGCAGTAGCGGTAGAGAAGATACGCAGTATTTT
TRBV29-1	-	TRBJ2-1	once	CSVARTAQAEQFF	TGCAGCGTTGCCCGGACTGCTCAGGCTGAGCAGTTCTTC
TRBV27	TRBD1	TRBJ2-7	-	CASNPRDREYEQYF	TGTGCCAGCAACCCCCGGGACAGGGAGTACGAGCAGTACTTC
TRBV28	-	TRBJ2-4	-	CASSSTGSLAKNIQYF	TGTGCCAGCAGCTCGACAGGTTCCTTAGCCAAAAACATTCAGTACTTC
TRBV5-1	-	TRBJ1-1	-	CASSLFGQTDTEAFF	TGCGCCAGCAGCTTGTTCGGACAAACGGACACTGAAGCTTTCTTT
TRBV6-5	-	TRBJ2-7	-	CASSSPGEEQYF	TGTGCCAGCAGTTCCCCCGGGGAAGAGCAGTACTTC
TRBV5-4	TRBD1	TRBJ1-2	-	CASSFRGEGYGYTF	TGTGCCAGCAGCTTCAGGGGGGAGGGCTATGGCTACACCTTC
TRBV19	TRBD2	TRBJ2-1	-	CASTPGLANEQFF	TGTGCCAGTACCCCTGGACTAGCCAATGAGCAGTTCTTC
TRBV9	-	TRBJ1-1	-	CASTPTGMGTEAFF	TGTGCCAGCACCCCGACAGGTATGGGCACTGAAGCTTTCTTT
TRBV7-2	-	TRBJ1-2	-	CASSLEGVPYTF	TGTGCCAGCAGCTTAGAGGGGGTCCCCTACACCTTC
TRBV4-2	-	TRBJ1-5	-	CASSQGRGSNQPQHF	TGTGCCAGCAGCCAAGGCAGGGGTTCCAATCAGCCCCAGCATTTT
TRBV28	TRBD1	TRBJ1-2	-	CASRSSGTARGLGYTF	TGTGCCAGCAGATCTTCCGGGACAGCACGTGGATTAGGCTACACCTTC
TRBV28	-	TRBJ1-2	-	CASSRPVSGAGGYTF	TGTGCCAGCAGTCGACCAGTTTCAGGGGCTGGGGGCTACACCTTC
TRBV2	-	TRBJ2-2	few	CASKTANTGELFF	TGTGCCAGCAAGACAGCTAACACCGGGGAGCTGTTTTTT
TRBV19	-	TRBJ1-2	-	CASSIFRAAGANYGYTF	TGTGCCAGTAGTATTTTTCGGGCCGCAGGGGCTAACTATGGCTACACCTTC